This entry lists 23 T cell receptor beta chains sequenced from one sample in a study of T-cell memory formation after mild COVID-19. TCRdb independently ran MiXCR on the 5' RACE reads; one entry per CDR3 protein. The table records 55,000 to 65,000 distinct CDR3 sequences, over 7.5% of them present only once. The material sequenced was PBMCs or a T cell subset sorted from them (not recorded which). The receptors were sampled from a young man who had mild COVID-19 (a few samples of this study predate the infection). Cell type and time point are not known.

The J gene is TRBJ2-1, the V gene TRBV12-3 or TRBV12-4; tentative D call: TRBD1 (6 bases). The CDR3 is 13 residues long. V lost 5 bases and J 2 bases, leaving 7 bases between the germline ends. The CDR3 nucleotides read TGTGCCAGCAGTCGGGACACCTACAATGAGCAGTTCTTC. This codes for CASSRDTYNEQFF.

This clonotype has only a few counts. This chain connects TRBV5-1 to TRBJ2-5; TRBD1 matches at 7 bases. The CDR3 has 13 amino acids. V dropped 3 bases and J dropped 1; count of bases not matched to a gene: 0. The germline CDR1 and CDR2 sequences are SGHRS and YFSETQ. The CDR3 DNA follows: TGCGCCAGCAGCTGGACAGGCCAAGAGACCCAGTACTTC. It translates to CASSWTGQETQYF. The entire variable domain, with the rest obtained from reference TRBV5-1 and TRBJ2-5, is as follows: KAGVTQTPRYLIKTRGQQVTLSCSPISGHRSVSWYQQTPGQGLQFLFEYFSETQRNKGNFPGRFSGRQFSNSRSEMNVSTLELGDSALYLCASSWTGQETQYFGPGTRLLVL.

The genes are TRBV4-3 and TRBJ2-4; tentative D call: TRBD2 (5 bases). Trimming pared 0 bases from V and 4 bases from J, leaving 10 bases between. The CDR3 has 15 amino acids. Germline CDR1 is LGHNA and CDR2 is YSLEER. This chain's CDR3 is CASSQDRGNKNIQYF. The CDR3 DNA follows: TGCGCCAGCAGCCAAGATCGAGGGAATAAAAACATTCAGTACTTC.

At least ten counts were recorded for this clonotype. V and J are TRBV5-1 and TRBJ2-5; 12 nucleotides line up with TRBD2. The germline V gene has CDR1 SGHRS and CDR2 YFSETQ. Trimming cost V 4 bases and J 1 base; bases outside gene matches: 8. This CDR3 has 17 amino acids. CDR3 bases: TGCGCCAGCAGCGCCGGGACTAGCGGGCGGTTCCAAGAGACCCAGTACTTC. It yields the protein CASSAGTSGRFQETQYF.

The chain has TRBV10-3 and TRBJ1-2; D uncertain. The V gene lost 0 bases and the J gene lost 4 bases, with 9 bases spanning the gap. The CDR3 extends over 14 amino acids. Germline CDR1 reads ENHRY; CDR2 reads SYGVKD. Here the CDR3 reads CAISESYGIYGYTF. The CDR3 DNA sequence: TGTGCCATCAGTGAGTCGTACGGAATCTATGGCTACACCTTC.

This clonotype has more than one count but fewer than ten. The chain has TRBV20-1 and TRBJ1-2, with unresolved D. The CDR3 length is 9 residues. CDR1 and CDR2 from the germline V gene are DFQATT and SNEGSKA (reference sequence). The V and J ends lost 4 bases and 6 bases respectively, with 3 bases between them. The CDR3 is CSAMDGYTF. CDR3 sequence (DNA): TGCAGTGCTATGGATGGCTACACCTTC.

The rearrangement joins TRBV6-5 to TRBJ1-3; D ambiguous. Trimming took off 0 bases at V and 2 bases at J, with 8 bases between the two ends. The CDR3 has 15 residues. CDR1 and CDR2 from the germline V gene are MNHEY and SVGAGI. CDR3 nucleotides: TGTGCCAGCAGTTACTCGTCAGGAGCTGGAAACACCATATATTTT. It encodes CASSYSSGAGNTIYF.

This clonotype was observed at least ten times. The V and J genes are TRBV20-1 and TRBJ2-2; 8 positions agree with TRBD2. V was clipped by 0 bases and J by 3 bases; unmatched bases: 9. CDR3 length: 17 amino acids. The germline V gene encodes CDR1 DFQATT and CDR2 SNEGSKA (reference sequence). The DNA of the CDR3 is TGCAGTGCTAGAGATCTGAGGCGGGGGGCAGACACCGGGGAGCTGTTTTTT. Translated: CSARDLRRGADTGELFF.

This sequence joins TRBV11-2 and TRBJ2-5; 15 bases fit TRBD2. Trimming cost V 5 bases and J 2 bases; bases outside gene matches: 6. Germline loops: CDR1 SGHAT, CDR2 FQNNGV. The CDR3 length is 17 residues. The CDR3: CASSPGTSGGLQETQYF. The CDR3 nucleotides read TGTGCCAGCAGCCCTGGGACTAGCGGGGGGTTACAAGAGACCCAGTACTTC.

The CDR3 sequence: CASSEQRTYPYEQYF. The CDR3 DNA is TGCGCCAGCAGTGAGCAAAGGACCTATCCATACGAGCAGTACTTC. J is TRBJ2-7 and V is TRBV10-1; no clear D gene. The CDR3 is 15 amino acids. With 2 bases removed from V and 4 bases from J, the gap between germline ends came to 15 bases. In germline, CDR1 is WNHNN, CDR2 SYGVQD (reference sequence).

Only a few counts were recorded for this clonotype. The V call is TRBV19, the J call TRBJ2-5; 8 bases align to TRBD2. The CDR3 is 15 amino acids. Per the germline V gene, CDR1 is LNHDA and CDR2 is SQIVND (reference sequence). With V trimmed by 5 bases and J by 4 bases, 9 bases remained unmatched. This CDR3 is CASSPRRLATETQYF. The CDR3 nucleotides are TGTGCCAGTAGTCCCCGGAGACTAGCGACAGAGACCCAGTACTTC.

This clonotype has ten or more counts. The chain carries TRBV20-1 and TRBJ2-3, with TRBD1 as a possible D gene (5 bases). The V gene lost 5 bases and the J gene lost 5 bases, with 14 bases spanning the gap. Germline CDR1 is DFQATT and CDR2 is SNEGSKA (reference sequence). There are 13 residues in the CDR3. The DNA of the CDR3 is TGCAGTGCTCCACTTCAGGGCGGAGATACGCAGTATTTT. Translation gives CSAPLQGGDTQYF.

V and J are TRBV5-1 and TRBJ2-5; the D gene is possibly TRBD2 (6 bases). The V gene lost 4 bases and the J gene lost 3 bases, with 13 bases spanning the gap. This CDR3 spans 14 amino acids. Germline V gene data show CDR1 as SGHRS and CDR2 as YFSETQ. The CDR3 DNA sequence: TGCGCCAGCAGCAGCCGGGACTTAGAAGAGACCCAGTACTTC. Its protein is CASSSRDLEETQYF.

This clonotype has a handful of counts. The rearrangement links TRBV29-1 to TRBJ2-5; possible D gene TRBD2, 7 bases. Germline V CDR1 and CDR2: SQVTM, ANQGSEA. The CDR3 extends over 12 amino acids. Trimming shortened V by 6 bases and J by 6 bases, and 14 bases separated the two germline ends. The DNA of the CDR3 is TGCAGCGTAGGAGGGGGGGCGAAGACCCAGTACTTC. Protein sequence: CSVGGGAKTQYF. Using reference TRBV29-1 and TRBJ2-5 for the parts outside the CDR3, the full variable domain is SAVISQKPSRDICQRGTSLTIQCQVDSQVTMMFWYRQQPGQSLTLIATANQGSEATYESGFVIDKFPISRPNLTFSTLTVSNMSPEDSSIYLCSVGGGAKTQYFGPGTRLLVL.

The gene calls are TRBV4-3 and TRBJ2-3; D unclear. Germline CDR1 and CDR2: LGHNA and YSLEER. The CDR3 runs 13 residues. Trimming took off 1 base at V and 3 bases at J, with 5 bases between the two ends. The CDR3 reads CASSQVRTDTQYF. In DNA, the CDR3 is TGCGCCAGCAGCCAAGTCCGTACAGATACGCAGTATTTT.

The sample holds a few counts of this clonotype. V and J are TRBV4-1 and TRBJ1-4; TRBD1 agrees at 7 bases. This CDR3 region has 14 residues. V shed 6 bases and J 3 bases; nucleotides not matched to a gene: 4. CDR1 is MGHRA, CDR2 YSYEKL, per germline. For the CDR3, the DNA is TGCGCCAGCAGTCGGACAGGTCCTAATGAAAAACTGTTTTTT. Its protein is CASSRTGPNEKLFF.

V gene TRBV5-1 combines with J gene TRBJ1-1; D gene uncertain. CDR1 is SGHRS and CDR2 is YFSETQ in the germline V gene. This CDR3 spans 14 amino acids. Trimming pared 3 bases from V and 1 base from J, leaving 10 bases between. The CDR3 bases are TGCGCCAGCAGCTGGACGACTGCGAACACTGAAGCTTTCTTT. Translating gives CASSWTTANTEAFF.

This clonotype has more than one count but fewer than ten. V is TRBV5-1 and J is TRBJ1-1; 7 nucleotides line up with TRBD1. Germline CDR1 and CDR2: SGHRS and YFSETQ. The ends lost 4 bases at V and 5 bases at J; junction bases unmatched: 8. This CDR3 comprises 14 residues. The CDR3 spells CASSIRGPGTEAFF. CDR3 coding DNA: TGCGCCAGCAGCATAAGGGGGCCGGGGACTGAAGCTTTCTTT.

The V call is TRBV6-1, the J call TRBJ1-3, with D possibly TRBD1 on 5 matching bases. This CDR3 is built from 16 residues. Germline loops: CDR1 MNHNS, CDR2 SASEGT. V shed 7 bases and J shed 0 bases, with 16 bases lying between them. The CDR3 protein is CASNPRDGASGNTIYF. The CDR3, as DNA: TGTGCCAGCAACCCCCGGGACGGAGCCTCTGGAAACACCATATATTTT.

This clonotype has only a few counts. The V call is TRBV6-5, the J call TRBJ2-7, with no clear D. Trimming cost V 8 bases and J 6 bases, with 17 bases left between them. The CDR3 runs to 13 residues. Germline loops: CDR1 MNHEY, CDR2 SVGAGI. Written as DNA, the CDR3 is TGTGCCAGCCGTCGGAGCCATAATGGCGAGCAGTACGTC. Translated, it gives CASRRSHNGEQYV.

The gene calls are TRBV11-3 and TRBJ2-3; the match to TRBD1 covers 7 bases. The CDR3 spans 18 residues. Germline assignment: CDR1 SGHNT and CDR2 YENEEA. With 5 bases clipped from V and 6 bases from J, the junction kept 20 bases outside the gene matches. The DNA for the CDR3 is TGTGCCAGCAGCGAGGACTTTACCCGGGACAGCCGTTCTGATACGCAGTATTTT. Protein: CASSEDFTRDSRSDTQYF.

The sample holds a few counts of this clonotype. The chain joins TRBV5-1 to TRBJ2-4, with 9 bases fitting TRBD1. Trimming at V came to 0 bases and at J to 8 bases, leaving 6 bases not matched to a gene. Germline V gene data show CDR1 as SGHRS and CDR2 as YFSETQ. The CDR3 totals 15 residues. CDR3 nucleotide sequence: TGCGCCAGCAGCTTGGAACCGACAGGGGGGCACATTCAGTACTTC. Its protein is CASSLEPTGGHIQYF. The full variable domain, rest sourced from reference TRBV5-1 and TRBJ2-4, is KAGVTQTPRYLIKTRGQQVTLSCSPISGHRSVSWYQQTPGQGLQFLFEYFSETQRNKGNFPGRFSGRQFSNSRSEMNVSTLELGDSALYLCASSLEPTGGHIQYFGAGTRLSVL.

The DNA of the CDR3 is TGTGCCAGCTCTTCCTTTCTGGGACCCCAGCATTTT. Amino acids: CASSSFLGPQHF. This rearrangement joins TRBV18 to TRBJ1-5; no definite D call. Germline V gives CDR1 KGHSH, CDR2 LQKENI. Deletions cut 6 bases from V and 10 bases from J, with 13 bases between. There are 12 residues in the CDR3.